The present entry profiles one T cell receptor (beta chain) with its context. Germline CDR1 reads KGHDR; CDR2 reads SFDVKD. The CDR3 length is 14 residues. After removal of 5 bases from V and 3 bases from J, the junction contained 3 bases not matched to a gene. The data were produced by immunoSEQ multiplex PCR, yet TCRdb's version contains in-frame clones alone and is incomplete. The sample holds about 210,000 clones, 70% to 90% seen once. The data stem from a study of blood T cell repertoires in COVID-19. The sequence was obtained from a man aged 40-55 years who had recovered from COVID-19. Sequenced material: PBMCs or T cells enriched from blood (not recorded which). The rearrangement links TRBV24-1 to TRBJ1-5; 7 positions agree with TRBD1. The CDR3 nucleotides are TGTGCCACCAGTGCAGGGACAGTCAATCAGCCCCAGCATTTT. Translated: CATSAGTVNQPQHF.